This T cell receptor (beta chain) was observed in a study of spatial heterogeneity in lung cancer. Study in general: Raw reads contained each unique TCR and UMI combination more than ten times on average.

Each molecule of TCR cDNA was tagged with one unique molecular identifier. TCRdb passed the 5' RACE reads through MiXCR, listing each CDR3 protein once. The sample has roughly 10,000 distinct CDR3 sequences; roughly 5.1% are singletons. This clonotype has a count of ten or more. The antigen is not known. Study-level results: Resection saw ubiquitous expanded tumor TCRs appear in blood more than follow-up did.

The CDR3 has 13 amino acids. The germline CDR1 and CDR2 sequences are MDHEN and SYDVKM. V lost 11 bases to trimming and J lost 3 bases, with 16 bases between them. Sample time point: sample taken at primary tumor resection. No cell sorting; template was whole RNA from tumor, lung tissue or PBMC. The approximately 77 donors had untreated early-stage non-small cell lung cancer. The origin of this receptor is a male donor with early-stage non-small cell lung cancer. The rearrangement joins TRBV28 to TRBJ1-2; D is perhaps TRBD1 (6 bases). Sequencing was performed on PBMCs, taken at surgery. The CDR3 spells CAAKQGGDYGYTF. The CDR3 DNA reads TGTGCCGCGAAACAGGGAGGTGACTATGGCTACACCTTC.